This entry lists 14 T cell receptor beta chains sequenced from one sample in a study of PD-L1 blockade in urothelial cancer. As to time point: pretreatment peripheral blood. Sequenced by immunoSEQ multiplex PCR; TCRdb stores in-frame clones only, minus some. Of over 100,000 clones in the sample, approximately 84% were seen once. The sample here was PBMCs, taken around atezolizumab (anti-PD-L1) treatment. The receptors were sampled from a middle-aged man with urothelial cancer.

With regard to this clone: The sample carries other DNA sequences with the same CDR3. The CDR3 sequence is CASSFPGNTEAFF. CDR3 bases: TGTGCCAGCAGTTTTCCAGGGAACACTGAAGCTTTCTTT. This rearrangement joins TRBV28 to TRBJ1-1; the D is unclear. Trimming cost V 3 bases and J 1 base, with 6 bases left between them. Germline lookup yields CDR1 MDHEN and CDR2 SYDVKM. This CDR3 has 13 residues.

The gene calls are TRBV18 and TRBJ2-5; TRBD1 might be the D (5 bases). Germline CDR1 KGHSH, CDR2 LQKENI. This CDR3 contains 12 residues. V lost 4 bases and J lost 4, with 7 bases in between. The CDR3 here is CASSLQGETQYF. Here the CDR3 DNA reads TGTGCCAGCTCACTCCAGGGAGAGACCCAGTACTTC.

This CDR3 is CASRWALNTEAFF. The CDR3 nucleotides are TGTGCCAGCAGGTGGGCCTTAAACACTGAAGCTTTCTTT. The V gene is TRBV6-5, the J gene TRBJ1-1, with no clear D. The ends were cut back, 6 bases at V and 2 bases at J, with 10 bases in the middle. The germline gives CDR1 MNHEY, CDR2 SVGAGI. CDR3 length: 13 amino acids.

The table lists this clone with a few counts. This chain links TRBV7-9 with TRBJ1-2, with D possibly being TRBD1 (5 bases). Per the germline V gene, CDR1 is SEHNR and CDR2 is FQNEAQ (reference sequence). The ends were cut back, 4 bases at V and 3 bases at J, with 12 bases in the middle. The CDR3 is made up of 14 amino acids. The CDR3 loop reads CASSYNRPDYGYTF. The CDR3 DNA follows: TGTGCCAGCAGCTACAACAGGCCCGACTATGGCTACACCTTC.

This clone was observed a few times. The rearrangement links TRBV11-3 to TRBJ2-1; 7 bases are a match to TRBD2. The V segment lost 5 bases and the J segment 5 bases; nucleotides outside the gene matches: 6. This CDR3 is 14 amino acids long. CDR1 is SGHNT, CDR2 YENEEA, per germline. The CDR3 loop reads CASSITSANNEQFF. The CDR3 DNA is TGTGCCAGCAGCATCACTAGCGCTAACAATGAGCAGTTCTTC.

The V and J genes are TRBV6-5 and TRBJ1-3; D perhaps matches TRBD1 (6 bases). Trimming left V 5 bases short and J 3 bases short, with 11 bases between. The CDR3 totals 14 residues. Germline CDR1 reads MNHEY; CDR2 reads SVGAGI. CDR3 protein: CASSADSGGNTIYF. The CDR3 DNA reads as TGTGCCAGCAGTGCGGACAGTGGTGGAAACACCATATATTTT.

The CDR3 protein is CAISAGLLDQETQYF. The CDR3 DNA is TGTGCCATCAGTGCGGGTCTACTCGACCAAGAGACCCAGTACTTC. The chain has TRBV10-3 and TRBJ2-5, with D unclear. The CDR3 is made up of 15 amino acids. V gave up 4 bases and J gave up 0 bases, with 12 bases separating them. CDR1 and CDR2 (germline): ENHRY, SYGVKD.

The J gene is TRBJ2-4, the V gene TRBV27; D may be TRBD2 (5 bases). V was clipped by 5 bases and J by 15 bases, with 23 bases between them. The CDR3 sequence is 14 residues long. Germline V lookup: CDR1 MNHEY, CDR2 SMNVEV (reference sequence). The CDR3 region is CASSRDPGTAHGYF. The CDR3 bases are TGTGCCAGCAGTCGGGATCCGGGAACTGCTCATGGGTACTTC.

J is TRBJ1-2 and V is TRBV14; 8 bases line up with TRBD1. The J segment lost 6 bases and the V segment lost 0 bases, leaving 3 bases of the junction unmatched. From germline, CDR1 is SGHDN and CDR2 FVKESK. The CDR3 is made up of 14 amino acids. DNA of the CDR3: TGTGCCAGCAGCCAAGAGGACAGGGTGCATGGCTACACCTTC. This codes for CASSQEDRVHGYTF.

This clone was counted once. The chain uses TRBV21-1 and TRBJ2-3; the D segment call TRBD2 is taken from the table without a DNA check. TRBV21-1 represents a pseudogene. This CDR3 has 17 amino acids. CDR3 loop: CASSPPAGGRETDTQYF. The DNA for the CDR3 is TGTGCCAGCAGCCCACCGGCGGGGGGCAGGGAGACAGATACGCAGTATTTT.

The rearrangement joins TRBV30 to TRBJ2-7; the match to TRBD1 covers 10 bases. CDR1 and CDR2 from the germline V gene are GTSNPN and SVGIG (reference sequence). This CDR3 has 12 residues. Trimming at V came to 3 bases and at J to 7 bases, leaving 3 bases not matched to a gene. Here the CDR3 DNA reads TGTGCCTGGAGGCGGACAGGGGGAGAGCAGTACTTC. Residues: CAWRRTGGEQYF.

The gene calls are TRBV4-1 and TRBJ1-1; 8 bases are a match to TRBD1. This CDR3 has 15 amino acids. V dropped 0 bases and J dropped 8; count of bases not matched to a gene: 8. CDR1 and CDR2 (germline): MGHRA, YSYEKL. The CDR3 coding sequence is TGCGCCAGCAGCCAAGAAGGGGGACAGGCCCTCGAAGCTTTCTTT. Translation: CASSQEGGQALEAFF.

The J gene is TRBJ1-6, the V gene TRBV28, with 7 bases that match TRBD1. Trimming cost V 2 bases and J 10 bases; bases outside gene matches: 5. There are 14 residues in the CDR3. CDR1 is MDHEN and CDR2 is SYDVKM in the germline V gene. As DNA, the CDR3 is TGTGCCAGCAGTTTAGGAGGGGGCCGATCACCCCTCCACTTT. It is translated as CASSLGGGRSPLHF.

This chain uses TRBV5-1 with TRBJ2-1; D is perhaps TRBD1 (5 bases). Trimming took 0 bases from V and 6 from J, leaving 19 bases between them. The CDR3 contains 17 residues. CDR1 and CDR2 from the germline V gene are SGHRS and YFSETQ. CDR3 sequence (DNA): TGCGCCAGCAGCTTGGGTCATGCAGGGTCGAGAACCAATGAGCAGTTCTTC. Encoded protein: CASSLGHAGSRTNEQFF.